Included here is one T cell receptor beta chain sequence, with context. CDR3 length: 12 amino acids. V shed 5 bases and J shed 2 bases, with 5 bases lying between them. Germline V gene sequence: CDR1 WSHSY, CDR2 SAAADI. The data derive from a study of T cell responses to AZD1222 COVID-19 vaccine. Sequencing was performed with immunoSEQ multiplex PCR; in TCRdb, only in-frame clones are kept and a portion is missing. This sample yields fewer than 150,000 clones, of which approximately 88% are seen a single time; approximately 6.5% belongs to the top ten. Source: peripheral blood, taken 28 days after the second AZD1222 dose. The source is an adult who received the AZD1222 COVID-19 vaccine. The V and J genes are TRBV10-2 and TRBJ2-3, with D unclear. CDR3 sequence (DNA): TGCGCCAGCAGTCAAGACACAGATACGCAGTATTTT. Its translation is CASSQDTDTQYF.